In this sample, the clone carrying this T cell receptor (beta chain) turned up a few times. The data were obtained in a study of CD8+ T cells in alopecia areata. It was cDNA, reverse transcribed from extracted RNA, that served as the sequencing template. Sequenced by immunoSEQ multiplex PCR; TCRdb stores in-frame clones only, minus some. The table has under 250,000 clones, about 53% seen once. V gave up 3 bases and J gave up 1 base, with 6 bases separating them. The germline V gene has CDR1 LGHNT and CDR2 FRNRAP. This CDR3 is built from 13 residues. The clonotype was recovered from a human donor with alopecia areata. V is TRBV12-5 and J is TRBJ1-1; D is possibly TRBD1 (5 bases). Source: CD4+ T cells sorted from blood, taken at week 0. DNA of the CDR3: TGTGCTAGTGGTTTAACAGGGAACACTGAAGCTTTCTTT. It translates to CASGLTGNTEAFF.